This T cell receptor (beta chain) appears in the sequencing data of a study of cytomegalovirus exposure and HLA in healthy donors. Overall study findings and caveats: Only CMV serostatus was available as immune exposure information.

Note on this clone: Its cognate antigen is unknown.

Trimming removed 5 bases at V and 6 bases at J, with 9 bases between. CDR1 is DFQATT and CDR2 is SNEGSKA in the germline V gene (reference sequence). The CDR3 covers 11 residues. PCR was performed using 60 Vbeta and 13 Jbeta primers. Here immunoSEQ multiplex PCR was the method, and the copy in TCRdb shows in-frame clones only, minus some. In the table there are about 160,000 clones, 65% to 80% of which are singletons. The V gene is TRBV20-1, the J gene TRBJ2-3; D remains ambiguous. This clonotype was obtained from a man aged 40-50 years in good health and CMV-seropositive. The sample comprised PBMCs. The chain's CDR3 is CSAPSGDTQYF. DNA for the CDR3: TGCAGTGCTCCGTCCGGGGATACGCAGTATTTT.